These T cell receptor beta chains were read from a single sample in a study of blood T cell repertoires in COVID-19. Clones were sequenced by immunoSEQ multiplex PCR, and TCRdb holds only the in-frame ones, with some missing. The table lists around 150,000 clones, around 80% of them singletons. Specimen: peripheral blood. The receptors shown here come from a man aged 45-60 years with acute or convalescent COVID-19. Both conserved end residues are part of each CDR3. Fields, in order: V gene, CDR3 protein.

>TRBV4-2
CASSQHSGTGDFEKLFF
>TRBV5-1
CASSLEPSGGSTGELFF
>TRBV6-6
CASTRTGQGSPLHF
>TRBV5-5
CASSLTLLSSYEQYF
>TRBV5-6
CASSVRGEQYF
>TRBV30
CAWSGLTMNTEAFF
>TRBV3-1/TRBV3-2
CASSQVGDRGHNEQFF
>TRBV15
CATSRVSVRSGNTIYF
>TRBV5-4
CASSHPGTDGYTF
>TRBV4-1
CASSPLAGTPNTGELFF
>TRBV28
CASTTGTGGVQPQHF
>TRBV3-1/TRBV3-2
CASSPTNNYGYTF
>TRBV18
CASSPGGLAGGETQYF
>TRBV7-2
CASSLEGGASYNEQFF
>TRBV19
CASSIQAQTTEAFF
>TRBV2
CAIPTSADEQFF
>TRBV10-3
CAISAVGTDTQYF
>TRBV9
CASSLGQSATNEKLFF
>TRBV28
CASRYAYNEQFF
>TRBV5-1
CASSFGTGGIYEQYF
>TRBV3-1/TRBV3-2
CASSQDWGLGGGPLHF
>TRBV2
CASKIGTSSTDTQYF
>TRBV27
CASRRSGGEYNEQFF
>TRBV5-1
CASSLEVSGQETQYF
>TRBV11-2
CASSEGASMGYGYTF
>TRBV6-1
CASSEGANYGYTF
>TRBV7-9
CASSLVVAGGLADTQYF
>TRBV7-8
CASSLGRATTEAFF
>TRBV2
CASSETGQRYNEQFF
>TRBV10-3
CAISEQRQGAAGNTIYF
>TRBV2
CASSEAGNRDTEKLFF
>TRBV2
CASSRDRAGETQYF
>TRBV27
CASSLSSGGGSYTGELFF
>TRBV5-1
CASSTGQNTGELFF
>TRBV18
CASSPLASGSDTQYF
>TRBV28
CASSTAQRGLNEQFF
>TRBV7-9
CASSLTANQPQHF
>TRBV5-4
CASSLGGRSGYEQYF
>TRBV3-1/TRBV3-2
CASSQGQGAGGYTF
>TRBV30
CAWSPKAGLRVNQPQHF